This TCR beta chain was recovered during a study of T-cell reconstitution after alpha-beta-depleted transplantation in children. Unique molecular identifiers were incorporated into the prepared TCRbeta library. TCRdb reprocessed the PCR reads with MiXCR, giving one entry per CDR3 protein. The repertoire holds around 200,000 distinct CDR3 sequences, with approximately 8.4% as singletons. This CDR3 has 14 amino acids. V was trimmed by 3 bases and J by 2 bases, leaving 10 bases between them. Specimen: PBMCs, mostly from graft donor cells, collected 360 days after TCRalphabeta/CD19-depleted stem cell transplant. This sequence was found in a male patient between 2 and 10 years old who had a stem cell transplant for acute myeloid leukemia, so the T cells may come from the graft donor. The chain has TRBV12-3 or TRBV12-4 and TRBJ2-5; D gene uncertain. DNA of the CDR3: TGTGCCAGCAGTTTTTCGCCTGAGCAAGAGACCCAGTACTTC. Translation: CASSFSPEQETQYF.